Listed below are T cell receptor beta chains from one sample, sequenced in a study of shared clonotypes between healthy human individuals. Data came from immunoSEQ multiplex PCR; TCRdb stores just in-frame clones and leaves some out. The sample carries roughly 2.4 million clones, approximately 94% recorded once. Sample: naive CD4+ T cells sorted from blood. These receptor sequences come from a man aged 18 to 29 in good health. Both conserved end residues are part of each CDR3. D genes are given only for firm matches. Size is stated for part of the rows, as once, few or many counts, or as a class when the clone is expanded.

>NA|TRBV7-9|TRBJ2-1|NA
TGTGCCAGCAGTCCTTCAACGAGCTCCTACAATGAGCAGTTCTTC
CASSPSTSSYNEQFF
>TRBD1|TRBV7-9|TRBJ1-2|NA
TGTGCCAGCAGCCCCGCCGGAGGACAGGAAAACTATGGCTACACCTTC
CASSPAGGQENYGYTF
>NA|TRBV1|TRBJ2-5|NA
TGCACCAGCAGCCAAGTTGCGGGAGAGACCCAGTACTTC
CTSSQVAGETQYF
>TRBD2|TRBV30|TRBJ2-1|NA
TGTGCCTGGATCAATCCGCAAGGTAGCGGGAGGGCCTACAATGAGCAGTTCTTC
CAWINPQGSGRAYNEQFF
>TRBD1|TRBV7-2|TRBJ1-3|NA
TGTGCCAGCAGCTCGTGGACAGGAACTGGAAACACCATATATTTT
CASSSWTGTGNTIYF
>TRBD2|TRBV9|TRBJ2-5|NA
TGTGCCAGCAGCCCCCGACTAGCCCAAGAGACCCAGTACTTC
CASSPRLAQETQYF
>NA|TRBV2|TRBJ2-3|NA
TGTGCCAGCAGTGAAGGGGGGGCAGATACGCAGTATTTT
CASSEGGADTQYF
>NA|TRBV19|TRBJ2-3|NA
TGTGCCAGTAGTCCTTACACAGATACGCAGTATTTT
CASSPYTDTQYF
>NA|TRBV30|TRBJ2-7|NA
TGTGCCTGGAGTGCGGGAATTTTCCCCTACGAGCAGTACTTC
CAWSAGIFPYEQYF
>NA|TRBV6-6|TRBJ2-7|NA
TGTGCCAGCAGTTACAATCCGTACGAGCAGTACTTC
CASSYNPYEQYF
>NA|TRBV5-1|TRBJ1-3|NA
TGCGCCAGCAGCACCTCAGGGGTGTACGGAAACACCATATATTTT
CASSTSGVYGNTIYF
>NA|TRBV2|TRBJ2-7|once
TGTGCCAGCACGATCCCCGCAGGTGGTTACGAGCAGTACTTC
CASTIPAGGYEQYF
>TRBD1|TRBV27|TRBJ2-7|NA
TGTGCCAGCAGTTACCGGGACAGCTCCTACGAGCAGTACTTC
CASSYRDSSYEQYF
>NA|TRBV9|TRBJ2-7|NA
TGTGCCAGCAGCCCCCCGGGTGCTGACCCCTACGAGCAGTACTTC
CASSPPGADPYEQYF
>TRBD2|TRBV11-2|TRBJ2-3|NA
TGTGCCAGCAGCTTGCTAGCGGGATCTAGCACAGATACGCAGTATTTT
CASSLLAGSSTDTQYF
>TRBD1|TRBV2|TRBJ1-2|NA
TGTGCCAGCAGTACATTAGGGACAGTCCCTGGCTACACCTTC
CASSTLGTVPGYTF
>TRBD1|TRBV5-1|TRBJ2-3|NA
TGCGCCAGCAGCCTGACCAGGGGGTCTAGCACAGATACGCAGTATTTT
CASSLTRGSSTDTQYF
>TRBD1|TRBV6-1|TRBJ2-3|NA
TGTGCCAGCAGTAGGCAGGGGGCGGATACGCAGTATTTT
CASSRQGADTQYF
>NA|TRBV5-1|TRBJ2-5|NA
TGCGCCAGCAGCTTGGGGGCAGGGACCTCCCAAGAGACCCAGTACTTC
CASSLGAGTSQETQYF
>NA|TRBV7-2|TRBJ2-5|NA
TGTGCCAGCAGCCCCGTGCTGGGTGAGACCCAGTACTTC
CASSPVLGETQYF
>NA|TRBV5-1|TRBJ1-3|NA
TGCGCCAGCAGCTTGGTGGAGGCGTTCTCTGGAAACACCATATATTTT
CASSLVEAFSGNTIYF
>NA|TRBV5-4|TRBJ2-3|NA
TGTGCCAGCAGCTTGGGACAGGCTATCACAGATACGCAGTATTTT
CASSLGQAITDTQYF
>TRBD1|TRBV15|TRBJ2-1|NA
TGTGCCACCTCGACAGGGACCTCCTACAATGAGCAGTTCTTC
CATSTGTSYNEQFF
>NA|TRBV6-5|TRBJ1-1|NA
TGTGCCAGTAAGAGGGAGGGGACTGAAGCTTTCTTT
CASKREGTEAFF
>NA|TRBV28|TRBJ1-2|NA
TGTGCCAGCAGTTTAATATCCCTCCCAGCTAACTATGGCTACACCTTC
CASSLISLPANYGYTF
>NA|TRBV6-5|TRBJ1-2|once
TGTGCCAGCAGTCACACGATTAAGATTAACTATGGCTACACCTTC
CASSHTIKINYGYTF
>NA|TRBV5-4|TRBJ2-5|NA
TGTGCCAGCAGCTCCTCAATGGAATACGGAAGCCAAGAGACCCAGTACTTC
CASSSSMEYGSQETQYF
>NA|TRBV19|TRBJ1-3|NA
TGTGCCAGTAAGTTGCAGTCTGGAAACACCATATATTTT
CASKLQSGNTIYF
>NA|TRBV6-1|TRBJ2-4|few
TGTGCCAGCAGTGAAGCGTGGGACCAAACGGACTTC
CASSEAWDQTDF
>NA|TRBV4-1|TRBJ2-6|NA
TGCGCCAGCAGCCCTGTAGGCGCTGGGGCCAACGTCCTGACTTTC
CASSPVGAGANVLTF
>TRBD1|TRBV5-4|TRBJ1-4|NA
TGTGCCAGCAGCTTGGCCCCGGGACAGGGGAATGAAAAACTGTTTTTT
CASSLAPGQGNEKLFF
>TRBD1|TRBV10-3|TRBJ2-2|NA
TGTGCCATCACAGGGGGCCCGAACACCGGGGAGCTGTTTTTT
CAITGGPNTGELFF
>NA|TRBV19|TRBJ1-5|NA
TGTGCCAGTAGTATAGGAGGGATTAGCAATCAGCCCCAGCATTTT
CASSIGGISNQPQHF
>NA|TRBV28|TRBJ1-5|NA
TGTGCCAGCAGTTTATCGGTCCGGCGGCAGGACCTAAATCAGCCCCAGCATTTT
CASSLSVRRQDLNQPQHF
>TRBD1|TRBV5-4|TRBJ2-6|NA
TGTGCCAGCAGCTCCCGGGACAGGGGTTCTGGGGCCAACGTCCTGACTTTC
CASSSRDRGSGANVLTF
>NA|TRBV10-1|TRBJ1-1|NA
TGCGCCAGCAGTCCGGGACGGGCAGGGCCCACTGAAGCTTTCTTT
CASSPGRAGPTEAFF
>TRBD2|TRBV27|TRBJ2-5|NA
TGTGCCAGCAGTCGGGAGGGGTCCCGATGGGAGACCCAGTACTTC
CASSREGSRWETQYF
>TRBD1|TRBV5-1|TRBJ2-7|NA
TGCGCCAGCAGCTCACAGGGGGCGATCGTCTACGAGCAGTACTTC
CASSSQGAIVYEQYF
>NA|TRBV28|TRBJ1-5|NA
TGTGCCAGCAGTTTATGGAGGGTGGGTGGCAATCAGCCCCAGCATTTT
CASSLWRVGGNQPQHF
>NA|TRBV7-2|TRBJ1-1|NA
TGTGCCAGCAGCTGGGGACGGAACACTGAAGCTTTCTTT
CASSWGRNTEAFF
>TRBD1|TRBV2|TRBJ2-2|NA
TGTGCCAGCAGCAGGGGACAGTCTCAGCCCGGGGAGCTGTTTTTT
CASSRGQSQPGELFF
>TRBD2|TRBV6-1|TRBJ2-7|NA
TGTGCCAGCAGTGCCAGCGGGGGGGCCTACGAGCAGTACTTC
CASSASGGAYEQYF
>NA|TRBV6-1|TRBJ2-1|NA
TGTGCCAGCAGTGAATTGTCCAGGGGGGGCAATGAGCAGTTCTTC
CASSELSRGGNEQFF
>TRBD1|TRBV7-8|TRBJ2-7|NA
TGTGCCAGCAGCTGGAAGGGACAGGGGGCCCGGGAGCAGTACTTC
CASSWKGQGAREQYF
>TRBD1|TRBV7-3|TRBJ2-2|NA
TGTGCCAGCAGCCCACAGGGGGCAGGGACCGGGGAGCTGTTTTTT
CASSPQGAGTGELFF
>NA|TRBV6-1|TRBJ2-1|NA
TGTGCGGGGGGCTCCCTAAAGTACAATGAGCAGTTCTTC
CAGGSLKYNEQFF
>NA|TRBV10-3|TRBJ1-4|NA
TGTGCCATCAGTGGGGGGCCGGAGGTTGCAACTAATGAAAAACTGTTTTTT
CAISGGPEVATNEKLFF
>NA|TRBV4-3|TRBJ1-4|NA
TGCGCCAGCAGCCAAGATTGGAGCATGGTTAATGAAAAACTGTTTTTT
CASSQDWSMVNEKLFF